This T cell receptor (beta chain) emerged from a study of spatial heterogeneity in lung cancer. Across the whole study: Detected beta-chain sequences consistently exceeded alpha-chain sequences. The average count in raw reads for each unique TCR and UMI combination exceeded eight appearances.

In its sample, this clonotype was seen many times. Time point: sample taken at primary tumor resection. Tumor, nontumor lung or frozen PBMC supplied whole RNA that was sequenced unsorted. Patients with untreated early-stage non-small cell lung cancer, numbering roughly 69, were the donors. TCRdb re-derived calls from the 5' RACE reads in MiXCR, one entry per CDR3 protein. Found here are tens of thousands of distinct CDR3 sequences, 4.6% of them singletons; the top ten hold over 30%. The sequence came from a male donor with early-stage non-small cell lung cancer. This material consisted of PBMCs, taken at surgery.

The CDR3 region has the DNA TGTGCCAGCAGCTTTAGCAGAACAACCTACAATGAGCAGTTCTTC. This gives the protein CASSFSRTTYNEQFF. The rearrangement uses TRBV7-2 and TRBJ2-1; D uncertain. From germline, CDR1 is SGHTA and CDR2 FQGNSA. V was cut by 3 bases and J by 2 bases, with 11 bases left in between. CDR3 length: 15 amino acids.